The 21 T cell receptor beta chains reported below all come from one sample, sequenced in a study of T-cell reconstitution after alpha-beta-depleted transplantation in children. Preparation of the TCRbeta library was carried out with unique molecular identifiers. TCRdb called the PCR reads again in MiXCR, with one record for every CDR3 protein. The repertoire holds almost 250,000 distinct CDR3 sequences, with about 25% as singletons. The sample in question was PBMCs, obtained before TCRalphabeta/CD19-depleted stem cell transplant. All receptors derive from a girl aged 2 to 9 with Fanconi anemia, due to receive a stem cell transplant.

This clonotype was counted at least ten times. The chain has TRBV29-1 and TRBJ1-2; D not resolved. Germline V CDR1 and CDR2: SQVTM, ANQGSEA. V lost 3 bases and J lost 6, with 8 bases in between. This CDR3 contains 11 residues. CDR3 coding DNA: TGCAGCGTTGAGCAGGCAAATGGCTACACCTTC. Residues: CSVEQANGYTF.

This clonotype was counted between two and nine times. The chain has TRBV15 and TRBJ2-7, with TRBD2 matching 10 bases. The V and J ends lost 5 bases and 0 bases, in that order; junction bases with no gene match: 4. Germline assignment: CDR1 LNHNV and CDR2 YYDKDF (reference sequence). The CDR3 covers 15 residues. CDR3: CATSGWTSGSYEQYF. CDR3 sequence (DNA): TGTGCCACCAGCGGCTGGACTAGCGGCTCCTACGAGCAGTACTTC.

In this sample, this clonotype turned up a few times. This rearrangement joins TRBV29-1 to TRBJ2-3, with 9 nucleotides matching TRBD2. The junction had 4 bases not matched to a gene; V was cut back by 3 bases and J by 0 bases. The CDR3 totals 15 residues. CDR1 is SQVTM, CDR2 ANQGSEA, per germline. The CDR3 loop reads CSVDWRGGSTDTQYF. The DNA of the CDR3 is TGCAGCGTTGATTGGCGGGGGGGGAGCACAGATACGCAGTATTTT.

This chain uses TRBV4-2 with TRBJ2-5; TRBD2 matches at 14 bases. From germline, CDR1 is LGHNA and CDR2 YNFKEQ. The CDR3 extends over 17 amino acids. Trimming took 0 bases from V and 2 from J; bases not matched to a gene: 2. The CDR3 spells CASSQEGTSGSQETQYF. In DNA form, the CDR3 reads TGTGCCAGCAGCCAAGAGGGGACTAGCGGGAGTCAAGAGACCCAGTACTTC.

The chain couples TRBV6-1 to TRBJ2-1; possible D gene TRBD2, 6 bases. Germline V gene lookup returns CDR1 MNHNS and CDR2 SASEGT. The CDR3 loop spans 12 amino acids. Trimming took 5 bases from V and 9 from J, leaving 11 bases between them. The CDR3 bases are TGTGCCAGCAGTTATTTCGGGAGTGAGCAGTTCTTC. Protein sequence: CASSYFGSEQFF.

Worth noting for this clonotype: A much larger clone lies one base from this, so it may be a read error. The chain employs TRBV7-8 and TRBJ2-4, with 9 nucleotides matching TRBD2. The germline CDR1 and CDR2 sequences are SGHVS and FQNEAQ. The CDR3 contains 15 residues. The CDR3 nucleotides are TGTGCCGGCAGCTTAGTAGGCGGGAGGGGGAACATTCAGTACTTC. Translation: CAGSLVGGRGNIQYF.

The sample holds many counts of this clonotype. The chain recombines TRBV10-3 with TRBJ2-7; TRBD1 is a possible D gene (5 bases). Per germline, CDR1 ENHRY and CDR2 SYGVKD. V gave up 7 bases and J gave up 0 bases, with 10 bases separating them. This CDR3 contains 13 residues. Here the CDR3 reads CAIMQDNSYEQYF. The CDR3 DNA reads TGTGCCATCATGCAGGACAACTCCTACGAGCAGTACTTC.

This clonotype was seen repeatedly, ten times or more. The CDR3: CSANILAGGGTQYF. The CDR3 DNA sequence: TGCAGTGCCAACATACTAGCGGGAGGAGGTACGCAGTATTTT. This chain joins TRBV20-1 and TRBJ2-3; TRBD2 matches 12 bases. Trimming cost V 6 bases and J 8 bases; bases outside gene matches: 9. CDR1 is DFQATT, CDR2 SNEGSKA, per germline (reference sequence). The CDR3 is made up of 14 amino acids.

CDR3 nucleotide sequence: TGTGCCAGCAGTTCTCTTTTGGCGGGGGGCTACAATGAGCAGTTCTTC. As protein: CASSSLLAGGYNEQFF. J is TRBJ2-1 and V is TRBV28; 8 bases match TRBD2. J was trimmed by 3 bases and V by 4 bases; bases with no gene match: 8. The CDR3 spans 16 residues. Germline CDR1 and CDR2: MDHEN and SYDVKM.

This clonotype was seen only a few times. The chain is built from TRBV20-1 and TRBJ1-3; D unresolved. The CDR3 runs to 13 residues. V was clipped by 1 base and J by 4 bases, with 8 bases between them. Germline CDR1 is DFQATT and CDR2 is SNEGSKA (reference sequence). Here the CDR3 DNA reads TGCAGTGCTAGAGTTGGTGAGGGAAACACCATATATTTT. The encoded protein is CSARVGEGNTIYF.

V is TRBV6-2 or TRBV6-3 and J is TRBJ2-3; TRBD2 aligns across 7 bases. This CDR3 comprises 13 residues. J lost 8 bases, V lost 6 bases, and 8 bases had no gene match. The germline CDR1 and CDR2 sequences are MNHEY and SVGEGT. The CDR3 nucleotides are TGTGCCAGCAGGCGGGACTATTCGGGTACGCAGTATTTT. Its protein is CASRRDYSGTQYF.

Notes on this clonotype: The junction differs from germline at one of its ends, possibly a read error. The J gene is TRBJ2-7, the V gene TRBV7-3; the D gene could be TRBD1 or TRBD2 (5 bases each). The CDR3 sequence is 13 residues long. In germline, CDR1 is SGHTA, CDR2 FQGTGA. The chain's CDR3 is CASSLTGTYERYF. Here the CDR3 DNA reads TGTGCCAGCAGCTTAACAGGGACCTACGAGCGGTACTTC.

This clonotype has at least ten counts. The genes are TRBV29-1 and TRBJ1-1; TRBD1 is a possible D gene (6 bases). This CDR3 is built from 16 residues. Germline lookup yields CDR1 SQVTM and CDR2 ANQGSEA. V shed 1 base and J shed 5 bases, with 20 bases lying between them. The CDR3 spells CSVEGTDGDILTEAFF. DNA for the CDR3: TGCAGCGTTGAAGGGACAGACGGAGATATCCTTACTGAAGCTTTCTTT.

This clonotype has at least ten counts. This sequence joins TRBV7-2 and TRBJ2-1; D ambiguous. Per the germline V gene, CDR1 is SGHTA and CDR2 is FQGNSA. The V end was cut by 2 bases, the J end by 0 bases, with 8 bases between. This CDR3 is built from 15 residues. CDR3 protein: CASSLRHLSYNEQFF. The CDR3 region has the DNA TGTGCCAGCAGCTTACGACACCTCTCCTACAATGAGCAGTTCTTC.

This chain joins TRBV9 and TRBJ2-1; TRBD2 matches 7 bases. The germline gives CDR1 SGDLS, CDR2 YYNGEE. This CDR3 is 15 amino acids long. The V gene end was trimmed by 7 bases and the J gene end by 6 bases; junction bases not matched to a gene: 13. The DNA for the CDR3 is TGTGCCAGCGGGGCTAGCGGAGACTTGACCAATGAGCAGTTCTTC. This gives the protein CASGASGDLTNEQFF.

This clonotype was recorded at least ten times. The rearrangement joins TRBV7-9 to TRBJ1-3; no reliable D call. Between the trimmed V and J ends, which lost 3 bases and 0 bases, there was a span of 21 bases. Germline assignment: CDR1 SEHNR and CDR2 FQNEAQ (reference sequence). This CDR3 is built from 19 residues. The DNA for the CDR3 is TGTGCCAGCAGCTTTCGCCCTCTTGAGGACCTCTACTCTGGAAACACCATATATTTT. As protein: CASSFRPLEDLYSGNTIYF.

V usage is TRBV14 and J usage is TRBJ1-1, with D unclear. The CDR3 loop spans 17 amino acids. V was clipped by 4 bases and J by 0 bases, with 18 bases between them. CDR1 is SGHDN, CDR2 FVKESK, per germline. CDR3 sequence: CASSPTRNRLMNTEAFF. CDR3 sequence (DNA): TGTGCCAGCAGCCCAACCCGGAACCGACTCATGAACACTGAAGCTTTCTTT.

J is TRBJ1-1 and V is TRBV12-3 or TRBV12-4; D is uncertain. This CDR3 is 11 amino acids long. The ends were cut back, 8 bases at V and 10 bases at J, with 14 bases in the middle. DNA for the CDR3: TGTGCCAGCCGTTCGGTGTCAGGAGCTTTCTTT. Protein sequence: CASRSVSGAFF.

This clonotype has just a few counts. V is TRBV11-2 and J is TRBJ2-1; D is perhaps TRBD1 (5 bases). CDR1 is SGHAT and CDR2 is FQNNGV in the germline V gene. There are 12 residues in the CDR3. V dropped 4 bases and J dropped 8 bases, with 9 bases sitting between them. The CDR3 region is CASSSQGYEQFF. CDR3 in DNA: TGTGCCAGCAGCTCTCAGGGTTATGAGCAGTTCTTC.

The chain couples TRBV6-2 or TRBV6-3 to TRBJ1-5, with D possibly matching TRBD1 (5 bases). Germline CDR1 and CDR2: MNHEY and SVGEGT. The CDR3 has 13 amino acids. The V end lost 2 bases, the J end lost 11 bases, and 13 bases lay between the germline ends. CDR3 protein: CASSYIRVGSQHF. CDR3 nucleotides: TGTGCCAGCAGTTACATCAGGGTAGGGTCCCAGCATTTT.

CDR3 bases: TGTGCCAGCAGCTTAGAAAGGGTAGAGACCCAGTACTTC. Protein sequence: CASSLERVETQYF. The genes are TRBV11-2 and TRBJ2-5; D gene unclear. Germline V lookup: CDR1 SGHAT, CDR2 FQNNGV. Between the trimmed V and J ends, which lost 0 bases and 4 bases, there was a span of 6 bases. This CDR3 contains 13 residues.